This TCR beta chain was documented in a study of T cell responses to AZD1222 COVID-19 vaccine. Across the whole study: Timing groups of about 4 and about 12 weeks for second doses were pooled.

From germline, CDR1 is KGHSH and CDR2 LQKENI. This CDR3 comprises 13 residues. V lost 2 bases and J 2 bases, leaving 6 bases between the germline ends. This clone was found a few times. The target antigen is unknown. TCRdb keeps only in-frame clones here, not all; method: immunoSEQ multiplex PCR. Found here are 70,000 to 80,000 clones, about nine tenths of them singletons; the top ten hold roughly 2.7%. Notes on the study in general: The study sampled repertoires only after the peak T cell response. Only a handful of AZD1222 recipients were seropositive at baseline.

This chain joins TRBV18 and TRBJ2-5, with D uncertain. The sequencing here drew on peripheral blood, taken on day 0 of AZD1222 vaccination. This clonotype was sampled from an adult in good health. Written as DNA, the CDR3 is TGTGCCAGCTCACCATCACAGCAAGAGACCCAGTACTTC. Translation gives CASSPSQQETQYF. The whole variable domain, filled in from reference TRBV18 and TRBJ2-5, reads NAGVMQNPRHLVRRRGQEARLRCSPMKGHSHVYWYRQLPEEGLKFMVYLQKENIIDESGMPKERFSAEFPKEGPSILRIQQVVRGDSAAYFCASSPSQQETQYFGPGTRLLVL.